Listed here are 21 T cell receptor beta chains from one sample, sequenced in a study of blood T cell repertoires in COVID-19. The method was immunoSEQ multiplex PCR; TCRdb's version includes in-frame clones alone and lacks a portion of them. This sample has approximately 120,000 clones; roughly 84% occur once, and the top ten carry roughly 6.5%. Sequenced: peripheral blood. Receptor source: a woman aged 45-65 years with acute or convalescent COVID-19.

The chain employs TRBV5-1 and TRBJ1-1, with D maybe TRBD1 (6 bases). Per the germline V gene, CDR1 is SGHRS and CDR2 is YFSETQ. V lost 5 bases and J 4 bases, leaving 15 bases between the germline ends. The CDR3 runs 14 residues. The CDR3 coding sequence is TGCGCCAGCAGGGATCAGGGGATTGTCACTGAAGCTTTCTTT. This sequence encodes CASRDQGIVTEAFF. The whole variable domain, remainder taken from reference TRBV5-1 and TRBJ1-1, is KAGVTQTPRYLIKTRGQQVTLSCSPISGHRSVSWYQQTPGQGLQFLFEYFSETQRNKGNFPGRFSGRQFSNSRSEMNVSTLELGDSALYLCASRDQGIVTEAFFGQGTRLTVV.

The chain has TRBV28 and TRBJ1-1; D remains unclear. With 5 bases removed from V and 5 bases from J, the gap between germline ends came to 12 bases. Germline V gives CDR1 MDHEN, CDR2 SYDVKM. This CDR3 is 13 amino acids long. CDR3 loop: CASSEARRTEAFF. In DNA, the CDR3 is TGTGCCAGCAGTGAGGCCCGTAGGACTGAAGCTTTCTTT.

This rearrangement joins TRBV6-6 to TRBJ1-2, with TRBD1 matching 7 bases. The CDR3 consists of 13 residues. The junction had 9 bases not matched to a gene; V was cut back by 4 bases and J by 10 bases. Germline CDR1 and CDR2: MNHNY and SVGAGI (reference sequence). Written as DNA, the CDR3 is TGTGCCAGCAGTTTATTGACAGGGACGGACTACACCTTC. Translated, it gives CASSLLTGTDYTF.

The chain couples TRBV9 to TRBJ1-4, with 7 nucleotides matching TRBD1. CDR1 SGDLS and CDR2 YYNGEE come from the germline V gene. The ends lost 3 bases at V and 1 base at J; junction bases unmatched: 0. This CDR3 has 14 residues. CDR3 sequence (DNA): TGTGCCAGCAGCGCAGGGGGAACTAATGAAAAACTGTTTTTT. Translating gives CASSAGGTNEKLFF.

The V gene is TRBV14, the J gene TRBJ2-7; D not certain. V gave up 1 base and J gave up 11 bases, with 15 bases separating them. The CDR3 spans 13 residues. Looked up from germline, CDR1 is SGHDN and CDR2 is FVKESK. The CDR3 coding sequence is TGTGCCAGCAGCCAAGCCCTCACAGATAAGAAGTACTTC. Translated, it gives CASSQALTDKKYF.

V gene TRBV6-4 combines with J gene TRBJ1-4, with a weak D call TRBD1 (6 bases). This CDR3 is built from 15 residues. The germline V gene encodes CDR1 MRHNA and CDR2 SNTAGT. V lost 4 bases, J lost 3 bases, and 12 bases lay in between. CDR3 protein: CASSGDGGPNEKLFF. The CDR3 nucleotides are TGTGCCAGCAGTGGCGACGGGGGGCCTAATGAAAAACTGTTTTTT.

The chain links TRBV30 to TRBJ1-2; 7 nucleotides line up with TRBD1. The V gene end was trimmed by 4 bases and the J gene end by 8 bases; junction bases not matched to a gene: 10. Germline V lookup: CDR1 GTSNPN, CDR2 SVGIG (reference sequence). This CDR3 is 13 amino acids long. The CDR3 DNA is TGTGCCTGGACGACAGGGAGTAGGTTAGGCTACACCTTC. Its protein product is CAWTTGSRLGYTF.

The chain combines TRBV20-1 with TRBJ2-2, with D uncertain. The CDR3 has 15 residues. Germline loops: CDR1 DFQATT, CDR2 SNEGSKA (reference sequence). V lost 3 bases to trimming and J lost 4 bases, with 15 bases between them. The CDR3 loop reads CSASFPYSSTGELFF. CDR3 in DNA: TGCAGTGCTAGTTTCCCATACTCGAGCACCGGGGAGCTGTTTTTT.

The chain links TRBV14 to TRBJ2-1; 7 nucleotides match TRBD1. With V trimmed by 4 bases and J by 6 bases, 21 bases remained unmatched. Per the germline V gene, CDR1 is SGHDN and CDR2 is FVKESK. CDR3 length: 19 residues. This chain's CDR3 is CASSPRSGQEALPSNEQFF. In DNA form, the CDR3 reads TGTGCCAGCAGCCCGCGATCCGGACAGGAGGCATTACCCTCCAATGAGCAGTTCTTC.

The chain joins TRBV28 to TRBJ1-2; the D gene is possibly TRBD1 (5 bases). The ends were cut back, 6 bases at V and 4 bases at J, with 18 bases in the middle. The CDR3 length is 15 residues. CDR1 and CDR2 (germline): MDHEN, SYDVKM. The CDR3 reads CASSLVVAGIYGYTF. In DNA, the CDR3 is TGTGCCAGCAGCCTAGTCGTGGCAGGGATCTATGGCTACACCTTC.

The CDR3: CASCDRGSYNEQFF. The CDR3 DNA sequence: TGTGCCAGCTGCGACAGGGGTTCCTACAATGAGCAGTTCTTC. The rearrangement uses TRBV19 and TRBJ2-1, with 8 bases matching TRBD1. CDR3 length equals 14 residues. J lost 1 base, V lost 9 bases, and 5 bases had no gene match. Germline-derived CDR1 and CDR2 are LNHDA and SQIVND (reference sequence). The complete variable domain, with remaining parts taken from reference TRBV19 and TRBJ2-1, reads DGGITQSPKYLFRKEGQNVTLSCEQNLNHDAMYWYRQDPGQGLRLIYYSQIVNDFQKGDIAEGYSVSREKKESFPLTVTSAQKNPTAFYLCASCDRGSYNEQFFGPGTRLTVL.

The CDR3 loop reads CASSLAGGNQPQHF. The CDR3 nucleotides read TGTGCCAGCAGCCTAGCGGGGGGCAATCAGCCCCAGCATTTT. The chain carries TRBV9 and TRBJ1-5; D perhaps matches TRBD1 (5 bases). This CDR3 has 14 amino acids. The V end was cut by 4 bases, the J end by 2 bases, with 10 bases between. Germline values: CDR1 SGDLS, CDR2 YYNGEE. Complete variable domain (other parts from reference TRBV9 and TRBJ1-5): DSGVTQTPKHLITATGQRVTLRCSPRSGDLSVYWYQQSLDQGLQFLIQYYNGEERAKGNILERFSAQQFPDLHSELNLSSLELGDSALYFCASSLAGGNQPQHFGDGTRLSIL.

The rearrangement links TRBV9 to TRBJ1-2; the D is unclear. Trimming shortened V by 2 bases and J by 4 bases, and 15 bases separated the two germline ends. The germline V gene encodes CDR1 SGDLS and CDR2 YYNGEE. The CDR3 contains 15 residues. In DNA, the CDR3 is TGTGCCAGCAGCGTGTCTCACCACGAGGGCTATGGCTACACCTTC. Protein product: CASSVSHHEGYGYTF.

The chain is built from TRBV11-3 and TRBJ1-1, with D tentatively TRBD1 (6 bases). The germline V and J ends were trimmed by 0 bases and 0 bases, with 8 bases remaining between them. Germline CDR1 is SGHNT and CDR2 is YENEEA. There are 15 residues in the CDR3. Here the CDR3 reads CASSLENRVNTEAFF. The DNA for the CDR3 is TGTGCCAGCAGCTTAGAGAACAGGGTGAACACTGAAGCTTTCTTT.

The table lists this clone with a few counts. The chain uses TRBV11-2 and TRBJ1-3; maybe TRBD1 (6 bases). Germline V lookup: CDR1 SGHAT, CDR2 FQNNGV. Trimming stripped 5 bases from V and 0 bases from J, with 14 bases between. The CDR3 length is 16 residues. The CDR3 loop reads CASSLITGRSGNTIYF. In DNA form, the CDR3 reads TGTGCCAGCAGCCTGATAACAGGGCGCTCTGGAAACACCATATATTTT.

This clone was counted once. The chain employs TRBV7-9 and TRBJ1-5; 10 bases align to TRBD1. J lost 4 bases, V lost 3 bases, and 3 bases had no gene match. The V gene's germline CDR1 is SEHNR and CDR2 FQNEAQ (reference sequence). This CDR3 comprises 15 residues. Here the CDR3 DNA reads TGTGCCAGCAGCTTGGGGACAGGGGAGAATCAGCCCCAGCATTTT. It is translated as CASSLGTGENQPQHF.

The rearrangement uses TRBV3-1 (or the pseudogene TRBV3-2) and TRBJ2-5; 10 bases are a match to TRBD1. The V gene's germline CDR1 is LGHDT and CDR2 YNNKEL (reference sequence). V dropped 1 base and J dropped 5; count of bases not matched to a gene: 7. The CDR3 runs 16 residues. Written as DNA, the CDR3 is TGTGCCAGCAGCCAAGGTTGGACAGGGGGACTGGAGACCCAGTACTTC. Protein product: CASSQGWTGGLETQYF.

The chain employs TRBV7-9 and TRBJ2-6; 9 positions agree with TRBD1. The CDR3 length is 18 residues. Germline V gene data show CDR1 as SEHNR and CDR2 as FQNEAQ (reference sequence). With 5 bases clipped from V and 2 bases from J, the junction kept 10 bases outside the gene matches. CDR3: CASSRRQGVSAGANVLTF. The CDR3 DNA reads TGTGCCAGCAGCCGAAGACAGGGGGTATCGGCTGGGGCCAACGTCCTGACTTTC.

The chain joins TRBV11-2 to TRBJ1-1; 12 bases are a match to TRBD1. V shed 1 base, J shed 10 bases, and the junction held 10 bases outside the gene matches. From germline, CDR1 is SGHAT and CDR2 FQNNGV. The CDR3 has 16 amino acids. Here the CDR3 DNA reads TGTGCCAGCAGCTTAGGGTCGGGACAGGGGGCTGTGGTAGCTTTCTTT. This encodes CASSLGSGQGAVVAFF.

V is TRBV19 and J is TRBJ1-5; 9 bases map to TRBD1. The CDR3 runs to 16 residues. The junction had 11 bases not matched to a gene; V was cut back by 7 bases and J by 4 bases. The V gene's germline CDR1 is LNHDA and CDR2 SQIVND (reference sequence). The CDR3 loop is CASTPRTGDFNQPQHF. CDR3 DNA: TGTGCCAGTACCCCAAGGACAGGGGATTTTAATCAGCCCCAGCATTTT.

V and J are TRBV6-4 and TRBJ1-2; D possibly corresponds to TRBD1 (5 bases). V gave up 0 bases and J gave up 3 bases, with 17 bases separating them. CDR1 is MRHNA and CDR2 is SNTAGT in the germline V gene. CDR3 length: 17 residues. In DNA, the CDR3 is TGTGCCAGCAGTGACTCGGGGGGAAACCCTAACCACTATGGCTACACCTTC. Protein product: CASSDSGGNPNHYGYTF.